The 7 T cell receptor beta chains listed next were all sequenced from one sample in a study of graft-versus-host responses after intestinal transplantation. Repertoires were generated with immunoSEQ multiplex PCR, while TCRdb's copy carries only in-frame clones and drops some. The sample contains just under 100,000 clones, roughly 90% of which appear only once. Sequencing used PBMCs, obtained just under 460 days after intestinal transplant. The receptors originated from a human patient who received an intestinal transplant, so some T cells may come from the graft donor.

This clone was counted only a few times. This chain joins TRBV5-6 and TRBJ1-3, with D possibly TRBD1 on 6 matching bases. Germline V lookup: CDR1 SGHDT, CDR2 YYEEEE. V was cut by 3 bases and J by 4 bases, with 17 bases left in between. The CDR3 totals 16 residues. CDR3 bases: TGTGCCAGCAGCTACCGGGGGCTGGCTTCCGGAAACACCATATATTTT. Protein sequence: CASSYRGLASGNTIYF.

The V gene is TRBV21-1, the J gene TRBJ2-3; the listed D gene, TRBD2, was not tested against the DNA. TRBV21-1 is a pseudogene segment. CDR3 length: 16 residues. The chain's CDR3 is CASSKEFRDFTDTQYF. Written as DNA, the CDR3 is TGTGCCAGCAGCAAAGAGTTTAGAGACTTCACAGATACGCAGTATTTT.

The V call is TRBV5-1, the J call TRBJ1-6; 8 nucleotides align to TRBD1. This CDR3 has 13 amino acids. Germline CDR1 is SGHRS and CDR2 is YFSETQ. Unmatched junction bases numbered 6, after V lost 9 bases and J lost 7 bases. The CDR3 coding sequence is TGCGCCACCAGGAGGGACAGGAATTCACCCCTCCACTTT. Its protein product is CATRRDRNSPLHF.

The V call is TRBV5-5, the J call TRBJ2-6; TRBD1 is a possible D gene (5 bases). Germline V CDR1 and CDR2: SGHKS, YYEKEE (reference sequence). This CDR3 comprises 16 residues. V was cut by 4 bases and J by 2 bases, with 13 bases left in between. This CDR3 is CASSPDSWTGANVLTF. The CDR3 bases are TGTGCCAGCAGCCCCGACAGTTGGACTGGGGCCAACGTCCTGACTTTC.

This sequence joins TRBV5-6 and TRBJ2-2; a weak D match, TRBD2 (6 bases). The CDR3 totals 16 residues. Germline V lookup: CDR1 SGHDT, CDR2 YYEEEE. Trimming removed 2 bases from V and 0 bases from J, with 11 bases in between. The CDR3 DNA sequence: TGTGCCAGCAGCTTCTTGGAGGGATCGAACACCGGGGAGCTGTTTTTT. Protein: CASSFLEGSNTGELFF.

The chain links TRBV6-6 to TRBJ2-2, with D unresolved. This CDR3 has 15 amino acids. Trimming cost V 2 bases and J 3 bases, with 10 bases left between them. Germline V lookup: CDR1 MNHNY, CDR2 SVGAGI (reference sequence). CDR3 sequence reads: CASSYLTLDTGELFF. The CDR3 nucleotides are TGTGCCAGCAGTTACCTGACCCTAGACACCGGGGAGCTGTTTTTT.

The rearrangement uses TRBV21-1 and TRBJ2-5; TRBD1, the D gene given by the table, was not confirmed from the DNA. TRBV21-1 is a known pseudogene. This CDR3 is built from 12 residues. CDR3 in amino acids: CASKTGTETQYF. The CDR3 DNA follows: TGTGCCAGCAAGACAGGGACCGAGACCCAGTACTTC.